These T cell receptor beta chains were read from a single sample in a study of blood T cell repertoires in COVID-19. Libraries were prepared by immunoSEQ multiplex PCR; TCRdb keeps only in-frame clonotypes and omits some of them. This table holds more than 250,000 clones, around 87% found once. Specimen: peripheral blood. All receptors derive from a woman in her thirties who had recovered from COVID-19. The CDR3 runs from the conserved cysteine through the conserved F or W. The order of the fields is J gene, clone size, V gene, D gene, CDR3 DNA, CDR3 protein. A D gene is named only where the DNA matches it firmly. Part of the rows lack a size; the others show once, few, many or a class for expanded clones.

j_call: TRBJ1-1
clone_size: -
v_call: TRBV5-1
d_call: -
cdr3_nt: TGCGCCAGCAGCTTGGACAGTCAAGAAGCTTTCTTT
cdr3_aa: CASSLDSQEAFF

j_call: TRBJ1-2
clone_size: -
v_call: TRBV12-3/TRBV12-4
d_call: -
cdr3_nt: TGTGCCAGCAGTTTAGGGAGAGGAGAAACCTTC
cdr3_aa: CASSLGRGETF

j_call: TRBJ1-1
clone_size: -
v_call: TRBV4-1
d_call: -
cdr3_nt: TGCGCCAGCAGCCACCGAGTCGGGGAGACTGAAGCTTTCTTT
cdr3_aa: CASSHRVGETEAFF

j_call: TRBJ1-5
clone_size: -
v_call: TRBV28
d_call: TRBD1
cdr3_nt: TGTGCCAGCAGTCCGCGGGACAGGGCAGCCCAGCCCCAGCATTTT
cdr3_aa: CASSPRDRAAQPQHF

j_call: TRBJ2-7
clone_size: -
v_call: TRBV7-9
d_call: -
cdr3_nt: TGTGCCAGCAGCTTAAGTGTCGGCTACGAGCAGTACTTC
cdr3_aa: CASSLSVGYEQYF

j_call: TRBJ2-1
clone_size: -
v_call: TRBV7-9
d_call: -
cdr3_nt: TGTGCCAGCAGCTTAGGACTGAATGAGCAGTTCTTC
cdr3_aa: CASSLGLNEQFF

j_call: TRBJ2-7
clone_size: -
v_call: TRBV28
d_call: -
cdr3_nt: TGTGCCAGCAGTGCGACTAGTCTTCACGAGCAGTACTTC
cdr3_aa: CASSATSLHEQYF

j_call: TRBJ1-1
clone_size: -
v_call: TRBV3-1/TRBV3-2
d_call: -
cdr3_nt: TGTGCCAGCAGCCAAGATCAGGGGACTGAAGCTTTCTTT
cdr3_aa: CASSQDQGTEAFF

j_call: TRBJ2-7
clone_size: -
v_call: TRBV4-1
d_call: -
cdr3_nt: TGCGCCAGCAGCCAAGATGTCAGGGACTCCTACTCCTACGAGCAGTACTTC
cdr3_aa: CASSQDVRDSYSYEQYF

j_call: TRBJ2-1
clone_size: -
v_call: TRBV5-5
d_call: TRBD2
cdr3_nt: TGTGCCAGCAGCATTAGCGGGGGACCCTACAATGAGCAGTTCTTC
cdr3_aa: CASSISGGPYNEQFF

j_call: TRBJ2-3
clone_size: -
v_call: TRBV19
d_call: TRBD2
cdr3_nt: TGTGCCAGTAGTATGAACCCAGCGGGAGTGTTCGATACGCAGTATTTT
cdr3_aa: CASSMNPAGVFDTQYF

j_call: TRBJ2-7
clone_size: once
v_call: TRBV2
d_call: TRBD2
cdr3_nt: TGTGCCAGTACTAGCGGGTCCCTCTCCTACGAGCAGTACTTC
cdr3_aa: CASTSGSLSYEQYF

j_call: TRBJ1-1
clone_size: -
v_call: TRBV3-1/TRBV3-2
d_call: TRBD1
cdr3_nt: TGTGCCAGCAGGACAACAGGGGGCGCGAGGATGAACACTGAAGCTTTCTTT
cdr3_aa: CASRTTGGARMNTEAFF

j_call: TRBJ2-1
clone_size: -
v_call: TRBV5-1
d_call: TRBD1
cdr3_nt: TGCGCCAGCAGCTTGGTGACAGGGCCAGGTATCAATGAGCAGTTCTTC
cdr3_aa: CASSLVTGPGINEQFF

j_call: TRBJ1-3
clone_size: once
v_call: TRBV11-2
d_call: -
cdr3_nt: TGTGCCAGCAGCTTAGGCCGGGGTGACGGAACTGGAAACACCATATATTTT
cdr3_aa: CASSLGRGDGTGNTIYF

j_call: TRBJ2-1
clone_size: -
v_call: TRBV3-1/TRBV3-2
d_call: -
cdr3_nt: TGTGCCAGCAGCCCCGAAAGGCGGAGCTCCTACAATGAGCAGTTCTTC
cdr3_aa: CASSPERRSSYNEQFF

j_call: TRBJ2-3
clone_size: once
v_call: TRBV25-1
d_call: TRBD2
cdr3_nt: TGTGCCAGCAGTGAGGGACTAGCGGATTTTAGCACAGATACGCAGTATTTT
cdr3_aa: CASSEGLADFSTDTQYF

j_call: TRBJ1-5
clone_size: -
v_call: TRBV27
d_call: -
cdr3_nt: TGTGCCAGCAGTCCCCGTGATCAGCCCCAGCATTTT
cdr3_aa: CASSPRDQPQHF

j_call: TRBJ2-7
clone_size: -
v_call: TRBV28
d_call: TRBD2
cdr3_nt: TGTGCCAGCAGCTTGGGACTAGCGGTTTTCTCCTACGAGCAGTACTTC
cdr3_aa: CASSLGLAVFSYEQYF

j_call: TRBJ1-6
clone_size: -
v_call: TRBV4-2
d_call: TRBD1
cdr3_nt: TGTGCCAGCAGCCAAGACGACAGGGGTAGTTCACCCCTCCACTTT
cdr3_aa: CASSQDDRGSSPLHF

j_call: TRBJ2-7
clone_size: -
v_call: TRBV5-1
d_call: -
cdr3_nt: TGCGCCAGCAGCTCGGCAGGGGAATCGGTCGAGCAGTACTTC
cdr3_aa: CASSSAGESVEQYF

j_call: TRBJ2-3
clone_size: -
v_call: TRBV9
d_call: -
cdr3_nt: TGTGCCAGCAGCGAGGGAAGACAGCCCTCAGATACGCAGTATTTT
cdr3_aa: CASSEGRQPSDTQYF

j_call: TRBJ2-7
clone_size: -
v_call: TRBV4-1
d_call: TRBD2
cdr3_nt: TGCGCCAGCAGCCAATTTCGGGAGGAATTCTACGAGCAGTACTTC
cdr3_aa: CASSQFREEFYEQYF

j_call: TRBJ1-6
clone_size: -
v_call: TRBV27
d_call: -
cdr3_nt: TGTGCCAGCAGTTTCCGAGACAGATATAATTCACCCCTCCACTTT
cdr3_aa: CASSFRDRYNSPLHF

j_call: TRBJ2-7
clone_size: -
v_call: TRBV7-2
d_call: -
cdr3_nt: TGTGCCAGCAGCTTAATGGGACTGTCCTACGAGCAGTACTTC
cdr3_aa: CASSLMGLSYEQYF

j_call: TRBJ2-3
clone_size: -
v_call: TRBV18
d_call: TRBD2
cdr3_nt: TGTGCCAGCTCACCGCAGCGGGGGGACCGCTCGGGGGCGATTACGCAGTATTTT
cdr3_aa: CASSPQRGDRSGAITQYF

j_call: TRBJ2-2
clone_size: -
v_call: TRBV7-3
d_call: TRBD2
cdr3_nt: TGTGCCAGCAGGCCTCCGGGACTAGCGTCTGCCGGGGAGCTGTTTTTT
cdr3_aa: CASRPPGLASAGELFF

j_call: TRBJ2-7
clone_size: -
v_call: TRBV28
d_call: TRBD2
cdr3_nt: TGTGCCAGCTACCGGGGGGGGCACGAGCAGTACTTC
cdr3_aa: CASYRGGHEQYF

j_call: TRBJ2-2
clone_size: -
v_call: TRBV4-3
d_call: TRBD2
cdr3_nt: TGCGCCAGCAGCCAAGGGACTAGCGGGATGACGAACACCGGGGAGCTGTTTTTT
cdr3_aa: CASSQGTSGMTNTGELFF

j_call: TRBJ1-5
clone_size: -
v_call: TRBV7-2
d_call: -
cdr3_nt: TGTGCCAGCAGGACCGCAGCGACTAGCAATCAGCCCCAGCATTTT
cdr3_aa: CASRTAATSNQPQHF

j_call: TRBJ1-4
clone_size: -
v_call: TRBV11-2
d_call: TRBD1
cdr3_nt: TGTGCCAGCAGCCCGACAGGGCCCGAAAAACTGTTTTTT
cdr3_aa: CASSPTGPEKLFF

j_call: TRBJ2-2
clone_size: -
v_call: TRBV3-1/TRBV3-2
d_call: -
cdr3_nt: TGTGCCAGCAGCCAAGTTTGTCCGACCGGGGAGCTGTTTTTT
cdr3_aa: CASSQVCPTGELFF

j_call: TRBJ2-4
clone_size: once
v_call: TRBV28
d_call: -
cdr3_nt: TGTGCCAGCACCTCAAGTGGCAGGGCCCCCCAAAACATTCAGTACTTC
cdr3_aa: CASTSSGRAPQNIQYF

j_call: TRBJ1-1
clone_size: -
v_call: TRBV19
d_call: TRBD1
cdr3_nt: TGTGCCAGTACCATGACAGGGACTGAAGCTTTCTTT
cdr3_aa: CASTMTGTEAFF

j_call: TRBJ2-7
clone_size: -
v_call: TRBV28
d_call: -
cdr3_nt: TGTGCCAGCAGTGTTTACCGGGACAACTACGAGCAGTACTTC
cdr3_aa: CASSVYRDNYEQYF

j_call: TRBJ2-7
clone_size: -
v_call: TRBV6-5
d_call: -
cdr3_nt: TGTGCCAGCAGGGGAGGGGGTCTGGGCGACTACGAGCAGTACTTC
cdr3_aa: CASRGGGLGDYEQYF

j_call: TRBJ2-1
clone_size: -
v_call: TRBV28
d_call: TRBD1
cdr3_nt: TGTGCCAGCAGCCTCGGGACAGGGGCTTACAATGAGCAGTTCTTC
cdr3_aa: CASSLGTGAYNEQFF

j_call: TRBJ1-4
clone_size: many
v_call: TRBV4-3
d_call: -
cdr3_nt: TGCGCCAGCAGCCAAGAAGGTTACGGGAATGAAAAACTGTTTTTT
cdr3_aa: CASSQEGYGNEKLFF

j_call: TRBJ2-7
clone_size: -
v_call: TRBV6-6
d_call: TRBD2
cdr3_nt: TGTGCCAGCAGGTCTAGCGGGCACGAGCAGTACTTC
cdr3_aa: CASRSSGHEQYF

j_call: TRBJ2-3
clone_size: -
v_call: TRBV27
d_call: TRBD2
cdr3_nt: TGTGCCAGCAATTCCGGACTAGCGGGAGCAGATACGCAGTATTTT
cdr3_aa: CASNSGLAGADTQYF

j_call: TRBJ2-3
clone_size: -
v_call: TRBV7-2
d_call: TRBD1
cdr3_nt: TGTGCCAGCAGCGACACCCGGGACAGGGCAGATACGCAGTATTTT
cdr3_aa: CASSDTRDRADTQYF

j_call: TRBJ2-4
clone_size: once
v_call: TRBV4-3
d_call: -
cdr3_nt: TGCGCCAGCAGCCAAGATTGGGGCCTCCAGTACTTC
cdr3_aa: CASSQDWGLQYF